This T cell receptor beta chain was sequenced for a study of OX40 agonist ivuxolimab in advanced cancers. Study results and limitations: Average numbers of expanded clones were greater in CD8+ T cells than in CD4+.

Details on this clone: Antigen specificity is unknown.

Per germline, CDR1 ENHRY and CDR2 SYGVKD. The J segment lost 4 bases and the V segment lost 6 bases, leaving 10 bases of the junction unmatched. The length of the CDR3 is 16 residues. TCRdb's table, derived via immunoSEQ multiplex PCR, lists solely in-frame clones and lacks some. The sample lists more than 75,000 clones, 86% occurring once. Samples were taken at baseline and on day 1 of cycles 4 and 7. The rearrangement joins TRBV10-3 to TRBJ1-3; TRBD1 matches at 9 bases. The origin of this receptor is an adult with an advanced solid tumor such as melanoma, head and neck, liver or kidney cancer. The specimen was CD4+ or CD8+ T cells sorted from blood, collected in a trial of the OX40 agonist ivuxolimab. Here the CDR3 reads CAISTDRGPLGNTIYF. Written as DNA, the CDR3 is TGTGCCATCAGCACGGACAGGGGACCACTCGGAAACACCATATATTTT.